The sample holds a few counts of the clone carrying this T cell receptor (beta chain). Its antigen is unknown. The CDR3 runs 13 residues. V lost 5 bases, J lost 7 bases, and 11 bases lay in between. CDR1 and CDR2 from the germline V gene are LNHNV and YYDKDF (reference sequence). The data were obtained in a study of human T cells and chemical hapten exposure. Study-level findings and limits: Expanded TCRs clustered into significantly more large CDR3 similarity groups than controls, the analysis revealed.

Regarding time point: pre-sensitization, week 0. Treatment specified: therapeutic diphenylcyclopropenone sensitization with weekly scalp DPC. The study used a library that attached unique molecular identifiers to individual cDNA molecules. TCRdb fed the RACE reads into MiXCR, producing one record per CDR3 protein. Of 300,000 to 400,000 distinct CDR3 sequences listed, less than 6.5% are singletons. The TCR was taken from a woman between 45 and 65 years old with alopecia areata. Some clones in this sample may be carry-over from other donors' samples. V usage is TRBV15 and J usage is TRBJ2-2, with D unresolved. The specimen comprised whole blood, sampled in connection with sensitization to the hapten diphenylcyclopropenone (DPC). CDR3: CATSLARYGELFF. The CDR3 DNA reads TGTGCCACCAGCCTGGCTAGGTACGGGGAGCTGTTTTTT.